A selection of T cell receptor beta chains follows, all from one sample in a study of graft-versus-host responses after intestinal transplantation. Here immunoSEQ multiplex PCR was the method, and the copy in TCRdb shows in-frame clones only, minus some. The data contain approximately 58,000 clones, around nine tenths of them seen just once; the ten biggest clones take up 2.5% to 3%. Material: PBMCs, obtained around 120 days after intestinal transplantation. These receptors were taken from a human patient who received an intestinal transplant, so some T cells may come from the graft donor. Both conserved end residues are part of each CDR3. Fields, in order: J gene, clone size, D gene, V gene, CDR3 DNA, CDR3 protein. The D gene is left open where the match is weak. Clone size is stated in some rows and not others, as once, few, many or a class when expanded.

TRBJ1-2 | . | . | TRBV19 | TGTGCCAGTAGTTGGGGAGGATTTCTGAGGGGCTACACCTTC | CASSWGGFLRGYTF
TRBJ1-2 | . | . | TRBV7-6 | TGTGCCAGCAGTCCTGGAGGCCTAGGGGGCTACACCTTC | CASSPGGLGGYTF
TRBJ2-7 | . | . | TRBV27 | TGTGCCAGCAGCAGGGTCTACTCCTACGAGCAGTACTTC | CASSRVYSYEQYF
TRBJ2-1 | . | . | TRBV27 | TGTGCCAGCAGTCGGGGCTATGGCTTTAATGAGCAGTTCTTC | CASSRGYGFNEQFF
TRBJ2-3 | . | TRBD2 | TRBV19 | TGTGCCAGTACCGAGCGGGGCTTCACAGATACGCAGTATTTT | CASTERGFTDTQYF
TRBJ1-2 | . | . | TRBV4-2 | TGTGCCAGCAGCCAGCCCCTGTTGGGACAAATGGGCTACACCTTC | CASSQPLLGQMGYTF
TRBJ2-7 | . | . | TRBV6-5 | TGTGCCAGCAGTTACGGGGTCGGAGCCTACGAGCAGTACTTC | CASSYGVGAYEQYF
TRBJ2-5 | . | . | TRBV29-1 | TGCAGCGTTGAAGGGCAGGGGGGCGAGACCCAGTACTTC | CSVEGQGGETQYF
TRBJ1-1 | . | . | TRBV28 | TGTGCCAGCAGTTTATTTGTGGGGGTGACCACTGAAGCTTTCTTT | CASSLFVGVTTEAFF
TRBJ2-1 | once | . | TRBV7-9 | TGTGCCAGCAGCCCAACGGGTATGGGCCCTTGGTTCTTC | CASSPTGMGPWFF
TRBJ2-5 | . | . | TRBV5-1 | TGCGCCAGCAGCTTGGACCATCAGGGGACCCAGTACTTC | CASSLDHQGTQYF
TRBJ2-7 | . | TRBD2 | TRBV19 | TGTGCCAGTAGTATTAGGTCTAGCGGGAGCGAGGTGCAGTACTTC | CASSIRSSGSEVQYF
TRBJ1-2 | . | . | TRBV7-8 | TGTGCCAGCAGCTCGGGGGAAGTTGGCTACACCTTC | CASSSGEVGYTF
TRBJ2-6 | . | TRBD1 | TRBV28 | TGTGCCAGCAGTCTTGACAGGGGGCTAGGGGCCAACGTCCTGACTTTC | CASSLDRGLGANVLTF
TRBJ1-5 | . | . | TRBV28 | TGTGCCAGCAGTTCTGGTCGGCAGCCCCAGCATTTT | CASSSGRQPQHF
TRBJ2-3 | . | TRBD2 | TRBV27 | TGTGCCAGCAGTCTATACTCTAGCGGACAAATCACAGATACGCAGTATTTT | CASSLYSSGQITDTQYF
TRBJ2-3 | . | . | TRBV7-9 | TGTGCCAGCAGCCCCGGGACGGCAAGCACAGATACGCAGTATTTT | CASSPGTASTDTQYF
TRBJ2-5 | . | . | TRBV4-1 | TGCGCCAGCAGCCCCCGTGGGGCGGGTAGCCAGGAGACCCAGTACTTC | CASSPRGAGSQETQYF
TRBJ2-7 | . | . | TRBV7-8 | TGTGCCAGCAGCACAGGGATAGGGGAGCAGTACTTC | CASSTGIGEQYF
TRBJ2-7 | . | TRBD2 | TRBV29-1 | TGCAGCGTCCGGTGGGGGGGAGAGCAGTACTTC | CSVRWGGEQYF
TRBJ2-5 | . | . | TRBV28 | TGTGCCAGCAGTTTCTCGCGAGCGGAAGAGACCCAGTACTTC | CASSFSRAEETQYF
TRBJ2-7 | few | TRBD2 | TRBV28 | TGTGCCAGTTGGGGAGGGCCCTTCGAGCAGTACTTC | CASWGGPFEQYF
TRBJ2-7 | . | . | TRBV4-2 | TGTGCCAGCAGCCCGACGGGAGTCTACGAGCAGTACTTC | CASSPTGVYEQYF
TRBJ1-4 | . | . | TRBV6-1 | TGTGCCAGCAGTGAAACCCCGGACAGCGATGAAAAACTGTTTTTT | CASSETPDSDEKLFF
TRBJ2-5 | . | TRBD1 | TRBV10-2 | TGCGCCAGCAGCTCGCCGGGGACAGGCGAAGAGACCCAGTACTTC | CASSSPGTGEETQYF
TRBJ2-7 | . | . | TRBV5-6 | TGTGCCAGCAGCCTTCTATCAGGGCTAGCCTACGAGCAGTACTTC | CASSLLSGLAYEQYF
TRBJ1-5 | . | . | TRBV2 | TGTGCCAGCAGTGAACTAGGAGCTTATAGCAATCAGCCCCAGCATTTT | CASSELGAYSNQPQHF
TRBJ2-3 | . | . | TRBV7-9 | TGTGCCAGCAGCTTAGTGGGTACAGATACGCAGTATTTT | CASSLVGTDTQYF
TRBJ1-4 | . | . | TRBV9 | TGTGCCAGCAGCGTTATCGAGGGTTTAGAAAAACTGTTTTTT | CASSVIEGLEKLFF
TRBJ2-7 | . | . | TRBV28 | TGTGCCAGCCGGGATCCGACCTACGAGCAGTACTTC | CASRDPTYEQYF
TRBJ2-7 | once | . | TRBV27 | TGTGCCAGCAGTCGAACAGGCTACGAGCAGTACTTC | CASSRTGYEQYF
TRBJ1-4 | once | . | TRBV28 | TGTGCCAGCATGGGACTGGCGACTAATGAAAAACTGTTTTTT | CASMGLATNEKLFF
TRBJ2-7 | . | TRBD2 | TRBV11-2 | TGTGCCAGCAGCTTAGGGGCTAGCGGGAGGGCCGCATCCTACGAGCAGTACTTC | CASSLGASGRAASYEQYF
TRBJ2-3 | . | TRBD2 | TRBV9 | TGTGCCAGCAGCGTACTAGCGGGAGTAGGAGATACGCAGTATTTT | CASSVLAGVGDTQYF
TRBJ2-3 | . | . | TRBV7-6 | TGTGCCAGCAGCTTATTCCCTCCTAGCACAGATACGCAGTATTTT | CASSLFPPSTDTQYF
TRBJ1-1 | once | . | TRBV10-1 | TGCGCCAGCAGTGTTACCCTGAACACTGAAGCTTTCTTT | CASSVTLNTEAFF
TRBJ2-1 | . | TRBD2 | TRBV4-2 | TGTGCCAGCAGCCAAGATCCCACTAGCGGCTACAATGAGCAGTTCTTC | CASSQDPTSGYNEQFF
TRBJ2-5 | . | . | TRBV18 | TGTGCCAGCTCACTGGGGGGTATTGGAGAGACCCAGTACTTC | CASSLGGIGETQYF
TRBJ1-2 | . | . | TRBV9 | TGTGCCAGCAGCGTAGATGCAACCAACTATGGCTACACCTTC | CASSVDATNYGYTF